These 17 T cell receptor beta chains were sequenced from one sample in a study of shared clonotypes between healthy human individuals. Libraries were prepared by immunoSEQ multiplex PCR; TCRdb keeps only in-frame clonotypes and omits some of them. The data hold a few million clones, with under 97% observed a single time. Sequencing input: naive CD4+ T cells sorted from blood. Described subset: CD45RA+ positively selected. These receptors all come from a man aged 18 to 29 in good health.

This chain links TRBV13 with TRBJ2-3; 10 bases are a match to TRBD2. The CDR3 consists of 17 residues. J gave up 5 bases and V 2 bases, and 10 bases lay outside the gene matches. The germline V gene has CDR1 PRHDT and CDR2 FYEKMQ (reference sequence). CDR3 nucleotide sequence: TGTGCCAGCAGCTTAAATAAGCGGGGGGGAGCGGAAGATACGCAGTATTTT. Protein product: CASSLNKRGGAEDTQYF.

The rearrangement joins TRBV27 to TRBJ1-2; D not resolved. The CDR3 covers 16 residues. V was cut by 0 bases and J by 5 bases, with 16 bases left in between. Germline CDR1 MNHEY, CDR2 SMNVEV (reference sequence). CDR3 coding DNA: TGTGCCAGCAGTTTATCGGCCCGGACCATATTATATGGCTACACCTTC. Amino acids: CASSLSARTILYGYTF.

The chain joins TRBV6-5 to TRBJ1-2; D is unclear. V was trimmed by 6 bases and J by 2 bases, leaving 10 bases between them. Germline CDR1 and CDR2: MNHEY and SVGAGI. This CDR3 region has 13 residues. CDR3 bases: TGTGCCAGCAGACCGGCACGAAACTATGGCTACACCTTC. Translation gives CASRPARNYGYTF.

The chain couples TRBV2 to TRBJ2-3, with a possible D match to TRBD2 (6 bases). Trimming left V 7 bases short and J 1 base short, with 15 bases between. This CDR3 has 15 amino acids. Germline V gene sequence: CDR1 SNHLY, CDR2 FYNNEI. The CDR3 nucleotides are TGTGCCAGCAACGGACTAACGACCGGCACAGATACGCAGTATTTT. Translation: CASNGLTTGTDTQYF.

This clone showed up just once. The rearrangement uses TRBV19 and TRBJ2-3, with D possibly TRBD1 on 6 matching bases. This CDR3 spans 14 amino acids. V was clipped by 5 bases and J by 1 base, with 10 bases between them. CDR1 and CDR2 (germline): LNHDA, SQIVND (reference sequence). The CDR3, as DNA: TGTGCCAGTAGTTTCGCAGGGGGCACAGATACGCAGTATTTT. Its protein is CASSFAGGTDTQYF.

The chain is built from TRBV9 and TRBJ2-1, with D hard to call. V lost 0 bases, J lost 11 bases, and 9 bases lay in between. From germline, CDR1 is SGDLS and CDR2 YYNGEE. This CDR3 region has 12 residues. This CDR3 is CASSVEGDQQFF. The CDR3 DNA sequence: TGTGCCAGCAGCGTAGAAGGTGATCAGCAGTTCTTC.

CDR3 region: CASSRSPIYEQYF. The CDR3 DNA is TGTGCCAGCAGCCGAAGCCCGATCTACGAGCAGTACTTC. The gene calls are TRBV9 and TRBJ2-7; D is undetermined. The germline CDR1 and CDR2 sequences are SGDLS and YYNGEE. V lost 4 bases and J 3 bases, leaving 11 bases between the germline ends. This CDR3 region has 13 residues.

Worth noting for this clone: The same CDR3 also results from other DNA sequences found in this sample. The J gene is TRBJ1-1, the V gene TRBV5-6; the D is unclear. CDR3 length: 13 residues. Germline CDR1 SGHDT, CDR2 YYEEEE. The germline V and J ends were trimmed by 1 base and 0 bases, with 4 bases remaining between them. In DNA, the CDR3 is TGTGCCAGCAGCTTGATTTTGAACACTGAAGCTTTCTTT. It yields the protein CASSLILNTEAFF.

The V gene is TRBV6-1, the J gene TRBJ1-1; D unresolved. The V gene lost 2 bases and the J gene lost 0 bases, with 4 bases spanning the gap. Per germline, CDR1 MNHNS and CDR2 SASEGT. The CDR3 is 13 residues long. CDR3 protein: CASSENVNTEAFF. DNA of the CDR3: TGTGCCAGCAGTGAAAATGTGAACACTGAAGCTTTCTTT.

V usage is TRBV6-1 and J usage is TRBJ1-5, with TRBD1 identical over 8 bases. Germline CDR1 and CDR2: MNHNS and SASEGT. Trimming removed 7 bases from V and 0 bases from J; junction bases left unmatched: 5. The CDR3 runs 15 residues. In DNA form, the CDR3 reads TGTGCCAGCATCTGGACAGGGAATAGCAATCAGCCCCAGCATTTT. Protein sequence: CASIWTGNSNQPQHF.

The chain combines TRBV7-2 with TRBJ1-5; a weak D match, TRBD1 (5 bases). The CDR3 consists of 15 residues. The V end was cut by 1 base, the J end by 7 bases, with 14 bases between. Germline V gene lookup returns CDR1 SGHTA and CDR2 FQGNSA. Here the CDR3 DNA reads TGTGCCAGCAGCTTAGGGGGGATTACCCAGCAGCCCCAGCATTTT. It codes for CASSLGGITQQPQHF.

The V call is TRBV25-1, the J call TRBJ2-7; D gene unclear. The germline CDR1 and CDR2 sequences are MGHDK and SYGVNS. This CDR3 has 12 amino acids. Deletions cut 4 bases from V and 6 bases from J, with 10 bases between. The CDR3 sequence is CASSVTGSEQYF. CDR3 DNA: TGTGCCAGCAGTGTCACCGGCAGCGAGCAGTACTTC.

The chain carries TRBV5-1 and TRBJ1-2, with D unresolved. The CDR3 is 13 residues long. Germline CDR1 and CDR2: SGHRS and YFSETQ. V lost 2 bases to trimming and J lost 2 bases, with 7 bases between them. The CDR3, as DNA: TGCGCCAGCAGCTTCGGAAGAAACTATGGCTACACCTTC. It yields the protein CASSFGRNYGYTF.

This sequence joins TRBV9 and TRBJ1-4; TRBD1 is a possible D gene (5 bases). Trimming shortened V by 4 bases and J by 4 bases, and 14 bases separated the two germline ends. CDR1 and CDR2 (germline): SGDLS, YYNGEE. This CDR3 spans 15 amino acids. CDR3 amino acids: CASSPSGQSNEKLFF. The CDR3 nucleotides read TGTGCCAGCAGCCCCTCAGGACAAAGTAATGAAAAACTGTTTTTT. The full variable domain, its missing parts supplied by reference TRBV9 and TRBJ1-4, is DSGVTQTPKHLITATGQRVTLRCSPRSGDLSVYWYQQSLDQGLQFLIQYYNGEERAKGNILERFSAQQFPDLHSELNLSSLELGDSALYFCASSPSGQSNEKLFFGSGTQLSVL.

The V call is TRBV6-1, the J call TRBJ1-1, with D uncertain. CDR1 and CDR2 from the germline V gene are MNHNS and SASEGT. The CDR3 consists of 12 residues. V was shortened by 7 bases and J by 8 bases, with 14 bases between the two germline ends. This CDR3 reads CASIESGEEAFF. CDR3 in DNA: TGTGCCAGCATCGAGTCCGGGGAGGAAGCTTTCTTT.

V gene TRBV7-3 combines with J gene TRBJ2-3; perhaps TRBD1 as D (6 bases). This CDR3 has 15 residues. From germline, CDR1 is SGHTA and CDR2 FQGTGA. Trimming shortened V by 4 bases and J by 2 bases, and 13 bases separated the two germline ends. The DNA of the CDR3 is TGTGCCAGCAGCTCGGGCTGGGGGCCCACAGATACGCAGTATTTT. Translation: CASSSGWGPTDTQYF. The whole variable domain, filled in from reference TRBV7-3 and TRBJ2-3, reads GAGVSQTPSNKVTEKGKYVELRCDPISGHTALYWYRQSLGQGPEFLIYFQGTGAADDSGLPNDRFFAVRPEGSVSTLKIQRTERGDSAVYLCASSSGWGPTDTQYFGPGTRLTVL.

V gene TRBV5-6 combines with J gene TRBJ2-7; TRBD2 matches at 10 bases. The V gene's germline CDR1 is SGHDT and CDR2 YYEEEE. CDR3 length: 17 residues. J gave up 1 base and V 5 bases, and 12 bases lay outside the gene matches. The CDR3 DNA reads TGTGCCAGCAGACGGCGAGGGACTAGCGAGATTTCCTACGAGCAGTACTTC. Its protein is CASRRRGTSEISYEQYF.